This T cell receptor beta chain comes out of a study of T cells expressing NK-cell markers. Background on the study: Investigators obtained TCR beta repertoires from sorted CD3+CD56+NKG2C+, CD3+CD56+NKG2C- and CD3+CD56-NKG2C+ T cells.

Findings and limits, study-wide: The CD3+CD56-NKG2C+ fraction of several donors was likewise dominated by these clonotypes. Five or six of the donors carried dominant NKG2C+ clonotypes that took up 1.0-7.0% of their CD8+ T cells.

Concerning this clonotype itself: Its antigen is undetermined.

Following a re-call of the 5' RACE reads, TCRdb has one entry per CDR3 protein and lacks DNA. The sample's table shows under 200,000 distinct CDR3 sequences. The origin of this receptor is a woman between 18 and 69 years old in good health. The sequenced sample consisted of blood T cells: a sorted CD56 or NKG2C T cell subset, CD4+ or CD8+ T cells, or bulk PBMC T cells (not recorded which).

CDR3 amino acids: CASSLGGSRHYEQYF. This chain joins TRBV9 and TRBJ2-7; the TCRdb call, TRBD1, lacks DNA for checking. Germline V CDR1 and CDR2: SGDLS, YYNGEE. This CDR3 region has 15 residues.